One sample yielded the 28 T cell receptor beta chains listed below, sequenced in a study of regulatory T cells in long-lasting Graves disease. Construction of the TCR beta libraries employed iRepertoire HTBI primers in conjunction with Arm-PCR of CDR3 regions. TCRdb processed the multiplex PCR reads anew with MiXCR; each CDR3 protein has one entry. The sample yields 500,000 to 700,000 distinct CDR3 sequences, roughly 16% seen once. The time point is: newly diagnosed GD, antithyroid drugs for less than 3 months. RNA isolated from PBMCs was used to make the TCR library. A further study also used this sample, focusing on T cells in Graves' hyperthyroidism and ophthalmopathy.

This sample comprised peripheral blood mononuclear cells (PBMCs), obtained at new diagnosis, from a patient treated with antithyroid drugs. The receptors were gathered from a woman aged 25 to 45 with Graves disease.

This clonotype was counted ten times or more. The chain combines TRBV7-8 with TRBJ1-1; no clear D gene. There are 11 residues in the CDR3. Germline V gene lookup returns CDR1 SGHVS and CDR2 FQNEAQ. V lost 6 bases, J lost 3 bases, and 5 bases lay in between. CDR3 sequence reads: CASSPDTEAFF. CDR3 nucleotide sequence: TGTGCCAGCAGTCCCGACACTGAAGCTTTCTTT.

The table lists this clonotype with a count of one. The junction shows a germline mismatch at one end, possibly a read error. The rearrangement joins TRBV6-2 or TRBV6-3 to TRBJ2-1; D is unresolved. The CDR3 has 15 residues. Looked up from germline, CDR1 is MNHEY and CDR2 is SVGEGT. CDR3 in DNA: TGTGCCAGCAGTGACTCCGGCGGAGCCTACAATGAGCAGTTCTTC. This translates into CASSDSGGAYNEQFF.

This chain links TRBV4-1 with TRBJ2-7; 9 positions agree with TRBD1. The CDR3 length is 16 residues. V trimming: 1 base; J trimming: 4 bases; junction bases outside the gene matches: 8. Looked up from germline, CDR1 is MGHRA and CDR2 is YSYEKL. The CDR3 DNA reads TGCGCCAGCAGCCAAGTCCCGGGACAGGGAGGGTACGAGCAGTACTTC. It encodes CASSQVPGQGGYEQYF.

This clonotype was seen a few times. The chain recombines TRBV15 with TRBJ2-1; 10 bases match TRBD2. Germline V CDR1 and CDR2: LNHNV, YYDKDF (reference sequence). The CDR3 length is 15 residues. V shed 5 bases, J shed 8 bases, and the junction held 9 bases outside the gene matches. CDR3 amino acids: CATSLSSGSSDEQFF. The CDR3, as DNA: TGTGCCACCAGCTTGTCTAGCGGGAGTTCGGATGAGCAGTTCTTC. Based on the CDR3 plus reference TRBV15 and TRBJ2-1, the full variable domain is DAMVIQNPRYQVTQFGKPVTLSCSQTLNHNVMYWYQQKSSQAPKLLFHYYDKDFNNEADTPDNFQSRRPNTSFCFLDIRSPGLGDTAMYLCATSLSSGSSDEQFFGPGTRLTVL.

Of note for this clonotype: At one boundary the junction diverges from the germline segment, which might be a read error. V and J are TRBV6-1 and TRBJ1-5; 7 bases are a match to TRBD1. The CDR3 runs to 14 residues. Germline V gives CDR1 MNHNS, CDR2 SASEGT. CDR3 residues: CASSRDRESQPQHF. In DNA, the CDR3 is TGTGCCAGCAGTAGAGACAGGGAGAGTCAGCCTCAGCATTTT.

The CDR3 DNA reads as TGCGCCAGCAGCTTGGAACGAGCGGGAGTGGGGGAGACCCAGTACTTC. It is translated as CASSLERAGVGETQYF. The V gene is TRBV5-1, the J gene TRBJ2-1; 8 bases fit TRBD2. The DNA end favors TRBJ2-5, so the J call may be wrong. Germline-derived CDR1 and CDR2 are SGHRS and YFSETQ. The CDR3 has 16 amino acids.

The chain is built from TRBV20-1 and TRBJ2-7, with 10 nucleotides matching TRBD2. CDR3 length: 14 amino acids. The junction had 5 bases not matched to a gene; V was cut back by 5 bases and J by 1 base. CDR1 and CDR2 (germline): DFQATT, SNEGSKA (reference sequence). The CDR3 DNA follows: TGCAGTGCTCAGCGGGAGGGCGCATCCTACGAGCAGTACTTC. Its translation is CSAQREGASYEQYF.

This clonotype was counted only a few times. This chain links TRBV9 with TRBJ1-2, with D uncertain. Trimming took 4 bases from V and 1 from J, leaving 14 bases between them. The CDR3 covers 15 residues. Germline CDR1 reads SGDLS; CDR2 reads YYNGEE. Written as DNA, the CDR3 is TGTGCCAGCAGCCAAGCTATATCCCATAACTATGGCTACACCTTC. Translation gives CASSQAISHNYGYTF.

This clonotype has only a few counts. The V gene is TRBV5-1, the J gene TRBJ2-1; the D call may be TRBD1 or TRBD2 (7 bases each). The CDR3 spans 15 residues. Trimming took 4 bases from V and 4 from J, leaving 15 bases between them. The germline CDR1 and CDR2 sequences are SGHRS and YFSETQ. CDR3 DNA sequence: TGCGCCAGCAGCATTCAGGGGGGGTCTTACAATGAGCAGTTCTTC. Translation gives CASSIQGGSYNEQFF.

V usage is TRBV5-1 and J usage is TRBJ2-2; 10 nucleotides align to TRBD2. Germline-derived CDR1 and CDR2 are SGHRS and YFSETQ. V dropped 6 bases and J dropped 2; count of bases not matched to a gene: 7. The CDR3 contains 16 residues. This CDR3 is CASTLKLAGNTGELFF. For the CDR3, the DNA is TGCGCCAGCACCTTAAAACTAGCGGGAAACACCGGGGAGCTGTTTTTT.

Points on this clonotype: This sequence may be a read error, since a much larger clone differs from it by one base. Because it lacks the conserved phenylalanine or tryptophan at the end, this CDR3 is likely a read error. The chain carries TRBV28 and TRBJ2-7; 9 positions agree with TRBD1. The CDR3 length is 15 residues. Germline V CDR1 and CDR2: MDHEN, SYDVKM. The V segment lost 4 bases and the J segment 4 bases; nucleotides outside the gene matches: 8. This CDR3 reads CASSSHGTGSYEQYS. In DNA form, the CDR3 reads TGTGCCAGCAGTTCACACGGGACAGGGTCTTACGAGCAGTACTCC.

This clonotype was seen many times. The V and J genes are TRBV11-2 and TRBJ2-7, with D perhaps TRBD1 or TRBD2 (5 bases each). V lost 1 base and J 6 bases, leaving 7 bases between the germline ends. Germline-derived CDR1 and CDR2 are SGHAT and FQNNGV. The CDR3 runs 12 residues. The CDR3 reads CASSLGGAEQYF. The CDR3 coding sequence is TGTGCCAGCAGCTTAGGAGGGGCCGAGCAGTACTTC.

This clonotype was observed a few times. The V call is TRBV20-1, the J call TRBJ1-5; D might be TRBD1 (5 bases). V was pared by 3 bases and J by 5 bases, with 17 bases between. CDR1 and CDR2 from the germline V gene are DFQATT and SNEGSKA (reference sequence). The CDR3 consists of 15 residues. The DNA for the CDR3 is TGCAGTGCTAGGTGGACACCCCAAGGCGATCAGCCCCAGCATTTT. Protein product: CSARWTPQGDQPQHF.

This clonotype was counted at least ten times. The chain has TRBV7-2 and TRBJ2-1, with 8 bases lining up with TRBD2. The trim removed 5 bases at V and 6 bases at J, leaving 3 bases unmatched. Germline V lookup: CDR1 SGHTA, CDR2 FQGNSA. The CDR3 has 13 amino acids. The CDR3 region has the DNA TGTGCCAGCAGCGTTCGGGAGGGCAATGAGCAGTTCTTC. It encodes CASSVREGNEQFF.

J is TRBJ2-3 and V is TRBV6-2 or TRBV6-3; 7 bases align to TRBD2. The CDR3 is 15 amino acids. Trimming at V came to 5 bases and at J to 8 bases, leaving 13 bases not matched to a gene. Germline values: CDR1 MNHEY, CDR2 SVGEGT. The CDR3 protein is CASSPRESGGGTQYF. The CDR3 coding sequence is TGTGCCAGCAGTCCGCGGGAGAGCGGTGGAGGTACGCAGTATTTT.

This clonotype has only a few counts. This chain links TRBV2 with TRBJ1-3, with D unresolved. The ends were cut back, 6 bases at V and 1 base at J, with 16 bases in the middle. This CDR3 has 16 amino acids. Germline CDR1 is SNHLY and CDR2 is FYNNEI. The CDR3 reads CASSSFQTASGNTIYF. In DNA form, the CDR3 reads TGTGCCAGCAGCTCGTTCCAAACAGCGTCTGGAAACACCATATATTTT.

The sample holds many counts of this clonotype. This chain uses TRBV28 with TRBJ1-1, with D uncertain. The V end was cut by 7 bases, the J end by 1 base, with 13 bases between. Germline CDR1 reads MDHEN; CDR2 reads SYDVKM. This CDR3 contains 14 residues. The CDR3 DNA is TGTGCCAGCACCGTGGCTCTCGGGAACACTGAAGCTTTCTTT. Its translation is CASTVALGNTEAFF.

This clonotype appeared many times. The V and J genes are TRBV29-1 and TRBJ1-1; 7 nucleotides match TRBD1. The CDR3 totals 13 residues. Germline values: CDR1 SQVTM, CDR2 ANQGSEA. V lost 5 bases to trimming and J lost 4 bases; unmatched junction nucleotides: 7. This CDR3 reads CSVSAGGLTEAFF. The CDR3 DNA reads TGCAGCGTTTCGGCAGGGGGTCTCACTGAAGCTTTCTTT.

In this sample, this clonotype turned up many times. This chain's CDR3 is CASSPLEGPSSGNTIYF. CDR3 nucleotide sequence: TGTGCCAGCAGTCCCTTGGAGGGGCCGAGCTCTGGAAACACCATATATTTT. V gene TRBV12-3 or TRBV12-4 combines with J gene TRBJ1-3; D perhaps matches TRBD1 (5 bases). The CDR3 spans 17 residues. Trimming took 5 bases from V and 0 from J, leaving 17 bases between them.

The sample holds a few counts of this clonotype. This sequence joins TRBV12-3 or TRBV12-4 and TRBJ2-1, with 8 bases aligning to TRBD2. The length of the CDR3 is 15 residues. J was trimmed by 2 bases and V by 5 bases; bases with no gene match: 5. CDR3: CASSAPGLAYNEQFF. CDR3 nucleotide sequence: TGTGCCAGCAGTGCCCCGGGACTAGCCTACAATGAGCAGTTCTTC.

This clonotype was observed many times. The rearrangement joins TRBV6-1 to TRBJ1-2; TRBD1 is a possible D gene (5 bases). Germline loops: CDR1 MNHNS, CDR2 SASEGT. The CDR3 runs to 15 residues. V dropped 2 bases and J dropped 8 bases, with 18 bases sitting between them. The CDR3 region has the DNA TGTGCCAGCAGTGAACGGATGTATGGGACGGGAGGCTACACCTTC. It translates to CASSERMYGTGGYTF.

The chain links TRBV6-1 to TRBJ1-6; D may be TRBD1 (5 bases). V was clipped by 4 bases and J by 4 bases, with 17 bases between them. CDR1 MNHNS and CDR2 SASEGT come from the germline V gene. The CDR3 has 17 amino acids. The CDR3 sequence is CASSGATAFTYNSPLHF. The CDR3 DNA sequence: TGTGCCAGCAGTGGAGCGACAGCTTTTACATATAATTCACCCCTCCACTTT.

At least ten counts were recorded for this clonotype. The chain combines TRBV28 with TRBJ1-5; maybe TRBD1 (6 bases). The V end lost 5 bases, the J end lost 4 bases, and 15 bases lay between the germline ends. This CDR3 contains 15 residues. Germline values: CDR1 MDHEN, CDR2 SYDVKM. The CDR3 is CASSPARGTNQPQHF. CDR3 coding DNA: TGTGCCAGCAGTCCCGCCAGGGGAACTAATCAGCCCCAGCATTTT.

The table lists this clonotype with many counts. The chain recombines TRBV2 with TRBJ1-4, with unresolved D. Germline CDR1 and CDR2: SNHLY and FYNNEI. This CDR3 has 13 residues. Trimming shortened V by 2 bases and J by 7 bases, and 8 bases separated the two germline ends. The CDR3 protein is CASSERGSEKLFF. The DNA of the CDR3 is TGTGCCAGCAGTGAAAGAGGGAGTGAAAAACTGTTTTTT.

V is TRBV4-1 and J is TRBJ1-6, with D possibly matching TRBD1 (6 bases). Germline CDR1 MGHRA, CDR2 YSYEKL. V lost 4 bases and J 8 bases, leaving 15 bases between the germline ends. CDR3 length equals 15 residues. Written as DNA, the CDR3 is TGCGCCAGCAGCCCGAACAGGGCTCAGGATTCACCCCTCCACTTT. Protein: CASSPNRAQDSPLHF.

This clonotype was recorded a few times. The chain combines TRBV5-1 with TRBJ1-1; D remains unclear. The CDR3 runs to 13 residues. Germline loops: CDR1 SGHRS, CDR2 YFSETQ. V dropped 9 bases and J dropped 0 bases, with 12 bases sitting between them. CDR3 sequence: CATATSMNTEAFF. CDR3 in DNA: TGCGCCACGGCGACATCTATGAACACTGAAGCTTTCTTT.

The chain combines TRBV12-5 with TRBJ2-5; 11 nucleotides agree with TRBD2. Germline-derived CDR1 and CDR2 are LGHNT and FRNRAP. This CDR3 has 17 residues. V lost 5 bases, J lost 5 bases, and 13 bases stayed unmatched. The CDR3 loop is CASGVTTSGSGWETQYF. As DNA, the CDR3 is TGTGCTAGTGGTGTGACCACTAGCGGGAGTGGTTGGGAGACCCAGTACTTC.

This clonotype has ten or more counts. CDR3 sequence (DNA): TGTGCCAGCAGTTACTTCGGCACCCTGCGTGAAGCTTTCTTT. Protein sequence: CASSYFGTLREAFF. This chain links TRBV6-5 with TRBJ1-1; D is uncertain. The CDR3 sequence is 14 residues long. Deletions cut 1 base from V and 7 bases from J, with 13 bases between. Germline V gives CDR1 MNHEY, CDR2 SVGAGI.